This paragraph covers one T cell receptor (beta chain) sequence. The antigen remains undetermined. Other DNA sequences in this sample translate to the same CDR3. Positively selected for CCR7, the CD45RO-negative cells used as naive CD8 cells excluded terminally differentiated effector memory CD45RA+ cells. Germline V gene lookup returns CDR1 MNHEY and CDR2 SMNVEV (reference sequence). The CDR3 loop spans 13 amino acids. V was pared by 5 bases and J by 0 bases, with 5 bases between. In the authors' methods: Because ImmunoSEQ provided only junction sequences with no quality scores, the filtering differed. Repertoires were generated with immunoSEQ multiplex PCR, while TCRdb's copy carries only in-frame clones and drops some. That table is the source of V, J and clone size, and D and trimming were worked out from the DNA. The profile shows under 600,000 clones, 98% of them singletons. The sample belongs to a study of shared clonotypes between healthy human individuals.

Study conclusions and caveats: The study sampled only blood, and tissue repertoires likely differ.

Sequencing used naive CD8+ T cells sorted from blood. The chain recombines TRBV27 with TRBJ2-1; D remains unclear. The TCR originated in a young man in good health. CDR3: CASSTGSYNEQFF. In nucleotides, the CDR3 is TGTGCCAGCAGTACCGGCTCCTACAATGAGCAGTTCTTC.